The 11 T cell receptor beta chains given below trace back to one sample, sequenced in a study of OX40 agonist ivuxolimab in advanced cancers. The table came from immunoSEQ multiplex PCR; TCRdb's copy has only in-frame clones and leaves some out. The table shows more than 20,000 clones, with 85% occurring only once. This sample comprised CD4+ or CD8+ T cells sorted from blood, obtained in a trial of the OX40 agonist ivuxolimab. The receptors here all came from an adult with an advanced solid tumor such as melanoma, head and neck, liver or kidney cancer.

The chain carries TRBV7-4 and TRBJ2-7; D is ambiguous. Germline V lookup: CDR1 SGHVT, CDR2 SQSDAQ. Between the trimmed V and J ends, which lost 5 bases and 1 base, there was a span of 6 bases. CDR3 length equals 12 residues. CDR3 nucleotides: TGTGCCAGCAGCACCGTATCCTACGAGCAGTACTTC. Translation: CASSTVSYEQYF.

The V gene is TRBV9, the J gene TRBJ2-3; TRBD2 agrees at 9 bases. The trim removed 3 bases at V and 2 bases at J, leaving 1 base unmatched. The CDR3 sequence is 14 residues long. Germline CDR1 and CDR2: SGDLS and YYNGEE. The CDR3, as DNA: TGTGCCAGCAGCGGGACTAGCGTCACAGATACGCAGTATTTT. It yields the protein CASSGTSVTDTQYF.

V and J are TRBV6-1 and TRBJ2-2; 16 nucleotides align to TRBD2. V lost 4 bases, J lost 4 bases, and 6 bases stayed unmatched. Germline lookup yields CDR1 MNHNS and CDR2 SASEGT. The length of the CDR3 is 18 residues. The CDR3 sequence: CASSGGLAGGPITGELFF. The CDR3 coding sequence is TGTGCCAGCAGTGGGGGACTAGCGGGAGGGCCAATCACCGGGGAGCTGTTTTTT.

This clone is labeled as medium-sized. The rearrangement joins TRBV7-6 to TRBJ2-7, with TRBD1 identical over 8 bases. The CDR3 sequence is 15 residues long. Germline V lookup: CDR1 SGHVS, CDR2 FNYEAQ. V was clipped by 5 bases and J by 6 bases; unmatched bases: 12. The CDR3 coding sequence is TGTGCCAGCAGCCACCCGACAGGGGCCCCGTCCGAGCAGTACTTC. This codes for CASSHPTGAPSEQYF. The variable domain in full, completed from reference TRBV7-6 and TRBJ2-7, reads GAGVSQSPRYKVTKRGQDVALRCDPISGHVSLYWYRQALGQGPEFLTYFNYEAQQDKSGLPNDRFSAERPEGSISTLTIQRTEQRDSAMYRCASSHPTGAPSEQYFGPGTRLTVT.

In this sample, this clone turned up a few times. This sequence joins TRBV2 and TRBJ2-2, with D unresolved. Germline V gene data show CDR1 as SNHLY and CDR2 as FYNNEI. V lost 8 bases to trimming and J lost 6 bases, with 10 bases between them. The CDR3 loop spans 12 amino acids. In nucleotides, the CDR3 is TGTGCCAGCGTGCTGCCATCCGGGGAGCTGTTTTTT. It yields the protein CASVLPSGELFF.

The J gene is TRBJ2-1, the V gene TRBV9, with D unresolved. V was pared by 7 bases and J by 3 bases, with 11 bases between. The CDR3 is 13 amino acids. Looked up from germline, CDR1 is SGDLS and CDR2 is YYNGEE. CDR3 loop: CASASPNYNEQFF. Written as DNA, the CDR3 is TGTGCCAGCGCCAGTCCTAACTACAATGAGCAGTTCTTC.

The chain joins TRBV4-1 to TRBJ2-5, with D unresolved. The J call is doubtful: the DNA matches TRBJ2-7 better. Germline assignment: CDR1 MGHRA and CDR2 YSYEKL. This CDR3 has 14 residues. For the CDR3, the DNA is TGCGCCAGCAGCCACACCGGGCTAGCCTACGAGCAGTACTTC. Translated: CASSHTGLAYEQYF.

The J gene is TRBJ2-7, the V gene TRBV5-6; perhaps TRBD2 as D (5 bases). Germline V gene lookup returns CDR1 SGHDT and CDR2 YYEEEE. V lost 3 bases and J lost 5, with 15 bases in between. CDR3 length: 14 amino acids. As DNA, the CDR3 is TGTGCCAGCAGCTCCCGAGGGCGCATCGACGAGCAGTACTTC. Amino acid sequence: CASSSRGRIDEQYF.

This clone was recorded once. V is TRBV6-5 and J is TRBJ2-2; no reliable D call. Germline V gives CDR1 MNHEY, CDR2 SVGAGI. The length of the CDR3 is 15 residues. The V gene lost 3 bases and the J gene lost 5 bases, with 13 bases spanning the gap. CDR3: CASSYLTPSTGELFF. For the CDR3, the DNA is TGTGCCAGCAGTTATCTTACACCCTCTACCGGGGAGCTGTTTTTT.

As for this clone: The junction departs from germline at one end; a sequencing error may be responsible. The J gene is TRBJ2-3, the V gene TRBV4-1; 11 nucleotides line up with TRBD2. The length of the CDR3 is 15 residues. Germline V lookup: CDR1 MGHRA, CDR2 YSYEKL. The CDR3 loop reads CASSRTSGGTGTQYF. CDR3 sequence (DNA): TGCGCCAGCAGCCGTACTAGCGGGGGAACAGGTACGCAGTATTTT.

The V call is TRBV19, the J call TRBJ2-7, with TRBD1 matching over 9 bases. CDR1 LNHDA and CDR2 SQIVND come from the germline V gene (reference sequence). The CDR3 length is 14 residues. J was trimmed by 6 bases and V by 5 bases; bases with no gene match: 8. The CDR3 DNA follows: TGTGCCAGTAGTCCCGGGACAGGGTTCTCCGAGCAGTACTTC. Translating gives CASSPGTGFSEQYF.